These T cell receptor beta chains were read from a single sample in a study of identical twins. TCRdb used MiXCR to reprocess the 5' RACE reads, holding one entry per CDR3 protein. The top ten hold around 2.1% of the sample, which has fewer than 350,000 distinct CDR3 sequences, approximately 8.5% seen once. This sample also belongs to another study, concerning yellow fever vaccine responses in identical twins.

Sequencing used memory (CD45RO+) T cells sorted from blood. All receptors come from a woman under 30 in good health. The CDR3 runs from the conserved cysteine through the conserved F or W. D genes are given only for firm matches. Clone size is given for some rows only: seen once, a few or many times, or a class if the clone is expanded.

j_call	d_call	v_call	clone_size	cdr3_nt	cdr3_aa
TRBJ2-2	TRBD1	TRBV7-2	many	TGTGCCAGCAGCCCGGGACAGCCCACCGGGGAGCTGTTTTTT	CASSPGQPTGELFF
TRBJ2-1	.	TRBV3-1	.	TGTGCCAGCAGCCAAGGGTTGATAGTCGGGACAACGTATGAGCAGTTCTTC	CASSQGLIVGTTYEQFF
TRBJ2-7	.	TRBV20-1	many	TGCAGTGCTAACCCCCCGGGGGTTACCTACGAGCAGTACTTC	CSANPPGVTYEQYF
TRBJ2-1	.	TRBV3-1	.	TGTGCCAGCAGCCAAGGACGGGGGCCGTTCAATGAGCAGTTCTTC	CASSQGRGPFNEQFF
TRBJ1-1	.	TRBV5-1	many	TGCGCCAGCAGGGGACCCACAGTTGAAGCTTTCTTT	CASRGPTVEAFF
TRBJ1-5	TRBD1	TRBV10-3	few	TGTGCCATCGTGGCGGGACAGCACAATCAGCCCCAGCATTTT	CAIVAGQHNQPQHF
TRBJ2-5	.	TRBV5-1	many	TGCGCCAGCAACAAGGAGGGGTTAGAGACCCAGTACTTC	CASNKEGLETQYF
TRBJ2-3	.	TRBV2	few	TGTGCCAGCAACTTGGGGGCCTGGATCACAGATACGCAGTATTTT	CASNLGAWITDTQYF
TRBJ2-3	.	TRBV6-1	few	TGTGCCAGCAGTGAATTGAGGACAGATACGCAGTATTTT	CASSELRTDTQYF
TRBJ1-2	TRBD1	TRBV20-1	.	TGCAGTGCTAGAGATTCCGGGACAGGGGTCTATGGCTACACCTTC	CSARDSGTGVYGYTF
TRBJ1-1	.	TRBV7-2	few	TGTGCCAGCAGCTTAGCTCATCTAAGCGGGAACACTGAAGCTTTCTTT	CASSLAHLSGNTEAFF
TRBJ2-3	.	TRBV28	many	TGTGCCAGCACCGAGGAGGGGGGCACAGATACGCAGTATTTT	CASTEEGGTDTQYF
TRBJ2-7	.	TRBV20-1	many	TGCAGTGCTAGAGGGGAAGGCGGGGTAAACGCCTACGAGCAGTACTTC	CSARGEGGVNAYEQYF
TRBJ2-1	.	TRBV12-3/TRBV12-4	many	TGTGCCAGCAGGCCCAGCCCCAGGGGACACAATGAGCAGTTCTTC	CASRPSPRGHNEQFF
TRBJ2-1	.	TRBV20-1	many	TGCAGTGCCCCCGGCCTCAATGAGCAGTTCTTC	CSAPGLNEQFF
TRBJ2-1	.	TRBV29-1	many	TGCAGCGTTGAAGGGTTTGGGGGCAAGCGGGATGAGCAGTTCTTC	CSVEGFGGKRDEQFF
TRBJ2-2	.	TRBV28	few	TGTGCCAGCACTTTGGCCAGGAGATTCACCGGGGAGCTGTTTTTT	CASTLARRFTGELFF
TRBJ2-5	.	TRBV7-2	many	TGTGCCAGCAGCTTAAGTGCAATGGCGGTTGGGACCCAGTACTTC	CASSLSAMAVGTQYF
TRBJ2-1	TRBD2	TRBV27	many	TGTGCCAGCAGACCGGGACTAGCCCACAATGAGCAGTTCTTC	CASRPGLAHNEQFF
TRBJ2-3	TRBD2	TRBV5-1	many	TGCGCCAGCAGCCCGGGGACTAGCGGGAGTTCAGATACGCAGTATTTT	CASSPGTSGSSDTQYF
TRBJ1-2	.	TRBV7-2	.	TGTGCCAGCAGCCGCGGGACTGATTATACTAACTATGGCTACACCTTC	CASSRGTDYTNYGYTF
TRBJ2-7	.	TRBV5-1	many	TGCGCCAGCAGCTACGCACAAGGGCGGTCGTACGAGCAGTACTTC	CASSYAQGRSYEQYF
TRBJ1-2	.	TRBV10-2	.	TGCGCCAGCAGTGAGAGGGGAGGGCTAACCTCCTATGGCTACACCTTC	CASSERGGLTSYGYTF
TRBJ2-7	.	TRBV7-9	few	TGTGCCAGCAGCTTTGATGTGGGACTGACCTACGAGCAGTACTTC	CASSFDVGLTYEQYF
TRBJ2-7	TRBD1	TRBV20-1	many	TGCAGTGCTAGAGATGGGACAGGGTTGGAGCAGTACTTC	CSARDGTGLEQYF
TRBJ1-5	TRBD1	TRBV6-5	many	TGTGCCAGCAGTTACCGTACAGGGGATCGTCAGCCCCAGCATTTT	CASSYRTGDRQPQHF